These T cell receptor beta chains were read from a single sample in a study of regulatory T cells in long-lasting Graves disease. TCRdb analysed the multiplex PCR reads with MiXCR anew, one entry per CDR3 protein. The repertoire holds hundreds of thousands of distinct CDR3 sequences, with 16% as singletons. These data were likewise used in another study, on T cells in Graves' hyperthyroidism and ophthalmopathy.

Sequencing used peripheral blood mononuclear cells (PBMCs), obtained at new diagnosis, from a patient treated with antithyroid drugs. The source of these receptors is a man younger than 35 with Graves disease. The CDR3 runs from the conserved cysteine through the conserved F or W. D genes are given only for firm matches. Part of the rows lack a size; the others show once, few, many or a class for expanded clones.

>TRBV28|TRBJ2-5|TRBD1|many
CASSPDRVGETQYF
TGTGCCAGCAGCCCGGACAGGGTAGGAGAGACCCAGTACTTC
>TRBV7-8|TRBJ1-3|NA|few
CASSLASAKAYASGNTIYF
TGTGCCAGCAGCTTAGCGTCGGCTAAGGCGTATGCCTCTGGAAACACCATATATTTT
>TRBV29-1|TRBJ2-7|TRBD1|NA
CSVLGDRGYERYF
TGCAGCGTTTTAGGGGACAGGGGGTACGAGCGGTACTTC
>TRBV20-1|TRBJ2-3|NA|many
CSASPYRVRTDTQYF
TGCAGTGCTAGTCCCTACAGGGTACGGACAGATACGCAGTATTTT
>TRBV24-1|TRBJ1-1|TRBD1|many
CATSGGRGTGRDTEAFF
TGTGCCACCAGTGGGGGGCGGGGGACAGGTCGGGACACTGAAGCTTTCTTT
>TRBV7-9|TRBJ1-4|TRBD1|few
CASSPTTGPNEKLFF
TGTGCCAGCAGCCCGACGACAGGGCCCAATGAAAAACTGTTTTTT
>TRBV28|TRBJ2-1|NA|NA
CASSPLALVGQFF
TGTGCCAGCAGTCCCCTAGCCTTGGTCGGGCAGTTCTTC
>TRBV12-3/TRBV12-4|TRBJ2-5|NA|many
CASSPPGIQYF
TGTGCCAGCAGTCCACCCGGGATCCAGTACTTC
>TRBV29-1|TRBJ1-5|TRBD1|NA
CSVGQGANQPQHF
TGCAGCGTTGGGCAGGGGGCAAATCAGCCCCAGCATTTT
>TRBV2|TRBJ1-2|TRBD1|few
CAIHRTGVDYGYTF
TGTGCCATACACCGGACAGGGGTTGACTATGGCTACACCTTC
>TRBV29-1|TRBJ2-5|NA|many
CSVDPLDPPGTQYF
TGCAGCGTTGACCCCTTGGACCCCCCGGGGACCCAGTACTTC
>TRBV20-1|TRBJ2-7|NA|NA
CSARGSLSYEQYF
TGCAGTGCTAGAGGGTCCCTCTCCTACGAGCAGTACTTC
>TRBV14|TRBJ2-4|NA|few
CASSQDPGASAKNIQYF
TGTGCCAGCAGCCAAGATCCGGGGGCTTCGGCCAAAAACATTCAGTACTTC
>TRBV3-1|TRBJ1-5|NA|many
CASSQFRDGQPQHF
TGTGCCAGCAGCCAATTCAGGGACGGTCAGCCCCAGCATTTT
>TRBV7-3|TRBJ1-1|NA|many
CASSMNQGTEAFF
TGTGCCAGCAGTATGAACCAGGGCACTGAAGCTTTCTTT